The T cell receptor (beta chain) described here comes from a study of Ad26.COV2.S vaccination and SARS-CoV-2 variants. Background on the study: The authors gave Ad26.COV2.S intramuscularly, either once or twice 56 days apart.

Study observations and caveats: An underestimation of total T cell responses may have resulted from the TCR breadth and depth analyses.

The length of the CDR3 is 17 residues. The V and J ends lost 1 base and 0 bases respectively, with 17 bases between them. Germline values: CDR1 SGHDT, CDR2 YYEEEE. In regard to this clone: Its specificity is not known.

Specified treatment: around 19 received Ad26.COV2.S at low or high dose, single or two shots; 5 received placebo; per-sample allocation not given. Following the first vaccine or placebo injection, samples were taken on day 63. Method: immunoSEQ multiplex PCR; TCRdb's copy keeps in-frame clones and lacks some. This table has approximately 300,000 clones, approximately 86% appearing once. The TCR was taken from a person aged 18-60 years who received the Ad26.COV2.S COVID-19 vaccine or a placebo. The sequences come from peripheral blood, collected in a trial of Ad26.COV2.S vaccine versus placebo. V is TRBV5-6 and J is TRBJ2-7; D not certain. CDR3 protein: CASSLYFTTVNSYEQYF. CDR3 coding DNA: TGTGCCAGCAGCTTGTATTTTACGACGGTGAACTCCTACGAGCAGTACTTC.